This record covers a single T cell receptor (beta chain). It lacks a known antigen. The input lacks base qualities; no much larger clone sits a single base away. TCRbeta CDR3 regions were amplified from genomic DNA using the immunoSEQ Assay, a bias-controlled multiplex PCR. The original methods were these. The number of nucleated cells in each sample was estimated by amplification of reference gene primers within the assay. To quantify the absolute abundance of each unique TCRbeta CDR3 rearrangement, sequence reads were collapsed and filtered. Productive Simpson clonality was computed per sample as the square root of Simpson's diversity index over productive rearrangements. TCRdb re-hosts the immuneACCESS table, in-frame sequences only. Its copies lack some clones; in the studies checked, an unresolved V gene accounts for under half of them, and the cause for the rest is not known. V and J calls and clone size are those listed in that table; D and trimming were worked out from the DNA. Counted in this sample were roughly 60,000 clones; just under 85% of them appeared once. The top ten clones comprise about 3.2% of the sample.

The data were obtained in a study of blood T cell repertoires in COVID-19 (dated by TCRdb to 2019 to 2021). Context from the whole study: Samples covering the acute and convalescent phases of COVID-19 were provided by collaborators in the United States, Italy and Spain. The samples were drawn from the first 160 participants of the ongoing ImmuneRACE study and from roughly 1,300 subjects provided by 6 global collaborators. Where available, HLA class I and class II types were obtained from metadata supplied by the sample provider rather than from assay-based typing. Sample metadata almost always included a de-identified subject ID, COVID-19 status, age in years and sex. Subjects who had been exposed to COVID-19, were actively infected with it, or had recovered from it provided the deeply sampled blood TCRbeta repertoires that made up the dataset. The prospective study material was composed of cDNA or gDNA derived from T cells, B-cell-depleted T cells, or PBMCs. The repertoires were released in a freely available public database intended as a resource for research on the immune response to SARS-CoV-2.

From its cysteine to its phenylalanine, the CDR3 spans 20 amino acids. The kept DNA is CDR3 alone, 60 bases in frame from the first base. In the germline V gene (reference sequence), CDR1 corresponds to MNHEY and CDR2 to SMNVEV. Trimming leaves V shorter by 4 bases and J shorter by 6 bases, with the junction holding 25 bases beyond the gene matches. Paper-wide results and their limitations: How much clinical and demographic metadata was included differed by source and by participant, and the metadata was provided uncurated.

Each collaborating institution followed its own protocols to collect whole blood in K2EDTA tubes. Collaborator samples were shipped for TCRbeta analysis as frozen whole blood, isolated PBMCs, or DNA extracted from either sample type. Sample: peripheral blood. The source is a man between 60 and 70 years old with acute or convalescent COVID-19. This chain joins TRBV27 to TRBJ1-2; TRBD1 lines up with 8 middle nucleotides. DNA sequence: TGTGCCAGCAGTTCCACTACCCGAGTGGGACAGGCGCTTTTGGTTCATGGCTACACCTTC. It specifies CASSSTTRVGQALLVHGYTF.